This T cell receptor beta chain was recorded in a study of T cell responses to AZD1222 COVID-19 vaccine. Study-wide results and caveats: White British ancestry dominated among donors, who included more females, and clonal diversity was possibly underestimated. Targets within unmutated variant regions were reportedly found for nearly half of spike-specific TCRs.

Using immunoSEQ multiplex PCR, the repertoire was profiled, and TCRdb retains in-frame clones only, with some absent. The sample lists approximately 50,000 clones; 70% to 80% were seen once. Remarks on this clone: Its antigen is unknown.

The analysis combined second doses at about 4 or about 12 weeks. The V end lost 3 bases, the J end lost 4 bases, and 13 bases lay between the germline ends. The CDR3 sequence is 14 residues long. Germline CDR1 and CDR2: MDHEN and SYDVKM. Material: peripheral blood, obtained 28 days after the second AZD1222 dose. The receptor comes from an adult who received the AZD1222 COVID-19 vaccine. V and J are TRBV28 and TRBJ2-7; D is unclear. CDR3 nucleotide sequence: TGTGCCAGCAGTTTGGTGCAGGTGTTTTACGAGCAGTACTTC. This gives the protein CASSLVQVFYEQYF. Drawing the rest from reference TRBV28 and TRBJ2-7, the complete variable domain is DVKVTQSSRYLVKRTGEKVFLECVQDMDHENMFWYRQDPGLGLRLIYFSYDVKMKEKGDIPEGYSVSREKKERFSLILESASTNQTSMYLCASSLVQVFYEQYFGPGTRLTVT.